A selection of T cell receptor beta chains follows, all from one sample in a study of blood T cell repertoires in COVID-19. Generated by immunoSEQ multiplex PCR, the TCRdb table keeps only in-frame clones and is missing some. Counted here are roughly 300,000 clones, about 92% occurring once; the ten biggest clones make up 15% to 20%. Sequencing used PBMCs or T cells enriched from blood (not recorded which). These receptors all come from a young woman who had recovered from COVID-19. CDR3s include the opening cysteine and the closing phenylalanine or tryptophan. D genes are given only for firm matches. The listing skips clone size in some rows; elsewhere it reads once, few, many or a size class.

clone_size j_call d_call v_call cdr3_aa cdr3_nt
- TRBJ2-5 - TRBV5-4 CASSPTTEERETQYF TGTGCCAGCAGCCCCACGACGGAGGAGCGGGAGACCCAGTACTTC
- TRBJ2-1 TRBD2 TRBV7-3 CASSLLAGGYNEQFF TGTGCCAGCAGCTTGTTAGCGGGGGGTTACAATGAGCAGTTCTTC
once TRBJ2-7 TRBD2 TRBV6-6 CASRTGTGLNYEQYF TGTGCCAGTAGAACTGGGACGGGACTAAACTACGAGCAGTACTTC
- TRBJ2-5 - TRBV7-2 CASASWGFQETQYF TGTGCCAGCGCCTCATGGGGCTTTCAAGAGACCCAGTACTTC
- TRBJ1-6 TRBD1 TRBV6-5 CASSSQGTGGSPLHF TGTGCCAGCAGTTCCCAGGGGACAGGCGGTTCACCCCTCCACTTT
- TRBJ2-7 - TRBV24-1 CATAGSGSYEQYF TGTGCCACCGCAGGGTCCGGCTCCTACGAGCAGTACTTC
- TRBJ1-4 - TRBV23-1 CASPFTTNEKLFF TGCGCCAGCCCTTTTACAACTAATGAAAAACTGTTTTTT
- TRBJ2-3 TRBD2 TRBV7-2 CASSDSGGGDTQYF TGTGCCAGCAGCGACTCCGGGGGAGGGGATACGCAGTATTTT
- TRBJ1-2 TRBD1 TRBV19 CASSPRTGGGYGYTF TGTGCCAGTAGTCCACGGACAGGGGGCGGCTATGGCTACACCTTC
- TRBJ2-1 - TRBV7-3 CASSLWAEGEQFF TGTGCCAGCAGCTTATGGGCCGAGGGAGAGCAGTTCTTC
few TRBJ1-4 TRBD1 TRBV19 CASSLGQGEKLFF TGTGCCAGTAGCCTAGGACAGGGTGAAAAACTGTTTTTT
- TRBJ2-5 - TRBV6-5 CASSSRAETQYF TGTGCCAGCAGTTCCAGGGCTGAGACCCAGTACTTC
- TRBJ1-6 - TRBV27 CASSLMRNSPLHF TGTGCCAGCAGTTTAATGAGAAATTCACCCCTCCACTTT
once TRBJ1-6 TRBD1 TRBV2 CASSAFRDRNSPLHF TGTGCCAGCAGTGCTTTCCGGGACAGAAATTCACCCCTCCACTTT
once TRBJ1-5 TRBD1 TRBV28 CASTPRDRDNQPQHF TGTGCCAGCACCCCACGGGACAGGGATAATCAGCCCCAGCATTTT
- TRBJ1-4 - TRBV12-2 CASRRNSYLRGSDEKLFF TGTGCAAGTCGCCGTAACTCATACTTGCGGGGGTCGGATGAAAAACTGTTTTTT
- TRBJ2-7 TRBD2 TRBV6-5 CASSYSGLAGSYEQYF TGTGCCAGCAGTTACTCGGGACTAGCGGGCTCCTACGAGCAGTACTTC
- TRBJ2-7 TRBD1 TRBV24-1 CATSEGQGYEQYF TGTGCCACCAGTGAGGGACAGGGCTACGAGCAGTACTTC
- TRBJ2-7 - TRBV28 CGVLREGYEQYF TGTGGGGTTTTACGTGAGGGTTACGAGCAGTACTTC
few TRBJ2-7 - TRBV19 CASTRQLSSYEQYF TGTGCCAGTACGAGACAGTTGAGCTCCTACGAGCAGTACTTC
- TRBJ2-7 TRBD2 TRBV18 CASSSPGLAGAYEQYF TGTGCCAGCTCATCCCCGGGACTAGCGGGGGCCTACGAGCAGTACTTC
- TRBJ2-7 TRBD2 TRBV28 CASRPGGSPYEQYF TGTGCTTCCCGACCGGGGGGATCCCCCTACGAGCAGTACTTC
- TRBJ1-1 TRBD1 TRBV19 CASSIQGATVAFF TGTGCCAGTAGTATTCAGGGGGCCACCGTAGCTTTCTTT
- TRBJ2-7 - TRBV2 CASRPGLLSSYEQYF TGTGCCAGCAGGCCCGGACTCCTCAGCTCCTACGAGCAGTACTTC
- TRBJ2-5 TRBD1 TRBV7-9 CASSLKGDRRGETQYF TGTGCCAGCAGCTTAAAGGGGGACAGGAGAGGCGAGACCCAGTACTTC
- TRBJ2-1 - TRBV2 CASSEAFSVNEQFF TGTGCCAGCAGTGAAGCTTTTAGTGTTAATGAGCAGTTCTTC
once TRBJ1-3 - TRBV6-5 CASSYVSGDRNTIYF TGTGCCAGCAGTTACGTTTCGGGGGACCGAAACACCATATATTTT
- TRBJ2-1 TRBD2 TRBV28 CASSTLAGEQFF TGTGCCAGCAGCACACTAGCGGGGGAGCAGTTCTTC
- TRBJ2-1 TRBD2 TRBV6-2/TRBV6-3 CASSWKREEGEQFF TGTGCCAGCAGTTGGAAGCGGGAGGAGGGTGAGCAGTTCTTC
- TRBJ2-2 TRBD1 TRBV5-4 CASSLGTGTGELFF TGTGCCAGCAGCTTGGGGACAGGGACCGGGGAGCTGTTTTTT
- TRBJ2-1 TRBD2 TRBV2 CASSSRTSGGNNEQFF TGTGCCAGCAGTTCAAGGACTAGCGGGGGCAACAATGAGCAGTTCTTC
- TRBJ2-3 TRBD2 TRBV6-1 CASSQGLARAMDTQYF TGTGCCAGCAGTCAAGGACTAGCGAGAGCAATGGATACGCAGTATTTT
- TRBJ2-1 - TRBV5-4 CASSFGNEQFF TGTGCCAGCAGCTTCGGCAATGAGCAGTTCTTC
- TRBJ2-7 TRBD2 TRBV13 CASSQGGARYEQYF TGTGCCAGCAGCCAGGGAGGGGCCCGCTACGAGCAGTACTTC
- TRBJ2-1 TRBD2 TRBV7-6 CASSLGLLAGDHSYNEQFF TGTGCCAGCAGCTTAGGACTACTAGCGGGGGACCACTCCTACAATGAGCAGTTCTTC
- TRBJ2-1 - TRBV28 CASSLGFHSYNEQFF TGTGCCAGCAGTTTAGGCTTCCACTCCTACAATGAGCAGTTCTTC
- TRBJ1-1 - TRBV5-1 CASSVAVNTEAFF TGCGCCAGCAGTGTGGCAGTGAACACTGAAGCTTTCTTT
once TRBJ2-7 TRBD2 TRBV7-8 CASSGRLAGGRGEQYF TGTGCCAGCAGCGGGAGACTAGCGGGAGGGAGGGGCGAGCAGTACTTC
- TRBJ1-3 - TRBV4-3 CASSQYGGSGNTIYF TGCGCCAGCAGCCAGTACGGGGGCTCTGGAAACACCATATATTTT
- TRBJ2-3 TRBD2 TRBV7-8 CASSPRTSGGTDTQYF TGTGCCAGCAGCCCCAGGACTAGCGGGGGCACAGATACGCAGTATTTT
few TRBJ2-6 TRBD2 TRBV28 CASSLASGGSGANVLTF TGTGCCAGCAGTTTAGCTAGCGGGGGCTCTGGGGCCAACGTCCTGACTTTC
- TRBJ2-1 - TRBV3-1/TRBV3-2 CASSQVRTSYNEQFF TGTGCCAGCAGCCAAGTCAGAACCTCCTACAATGAGCAGTTCTTC
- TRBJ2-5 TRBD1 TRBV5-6 CASSRQGTETQYF TGTGCCAGCAGCCGACAGGGGACAGAGACCCAGTACTTC
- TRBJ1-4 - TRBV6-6 CASSYSQEAFEKLFF TGTGCCAGCAGTTACTCGCAAGAAGCCTTTGAAAAACTGTTTTTT
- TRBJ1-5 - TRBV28 CASSQPGHAQPQHF TGTGCCAGCAGCCAGCCGGGACACGCTCAGCCCCAGCATTTT
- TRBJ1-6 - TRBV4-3 CASSQEPQAYNSPLHF TGCGCCAGCAGCCAAGAACCGCAGGCCTATAATTCACCCCTCCACTTT
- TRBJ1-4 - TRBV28 CASSETRGGNEKLFF TGTGCCAGCAGTGAGACCAGGGGAGGGAATGAAAAACTGTTTTTT
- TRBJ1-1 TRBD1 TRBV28 CASRQGLGSNTEAFF TGTGCCAGCCGACAGGGGCTGGGTTCGAACACTGAAGCTTTCTTT